The 25 T cell receptor beta chains in this list originate from one sample, sequenced in a study of cytomegalovirus exposure and HLA in healthy donors. This PCR relied on a set of 60 Vbeta primers and 13 Jbeta primers. Assay used: immunoSEQ multiplex PCR; TCRdb lists only in-frame clones, some missing. The sample has approximately 100,000 clones, around three quarters seen once. Sequencing input: PBMCs. The receptors were gathered from a woman aged 18-29 years in good health and CMV-seropositive.

This clone was seen just once. The chain has TRBV13 and TRBJ2-3, with 7 positions matching TRBD1. Trimming at V came to 7 bases and at J to 2 bases, leaving 12 bases not matched to a gene. From germline, CDR1 is PRHDT and CDR2 FYEKMQ (reference sequence). The CDR3 extends over 16 amino acids. The CDR3 loop is CASTITGDSFTDTQYF. In DNA, the CDR3 is TGTGCCAGCACCATAACCGGGGACAGCTTCACAGATACGCAGTATTTT.

The chain combines TRBV5-6 with TRBJ2-2; D perhaps matches TRBD2 (5 bases). Germline V lookup: CDR1 SGHDT, CDR2 YYEEEE. There are 14 residues in the CDR3. V was clipped by 1 base and J by 7 bases, with 11 bases between them. The CDR3 DNA follows: TGTGCCAGCAGCTTGATCCGGGAAATCGGGGAGCTGTTTTTT. Amino acid sequence: CASSLIREIGELFF.

The V call is TRBV11-3, the J call TRBJ2-1, with D possibly TRBD2 on 6 matching bases. CDR3 length: 16 residues. Trimming stripped 2 bases from V and 2 bases from J, with 13 bases between. Germline V gene lookup returns CDR1 SGHNT and CDR2 YENEEA. CDR3 nucleotides: TGTGCCAGCAGCTTAAAAGCGGAGGGGACCTACAATGAGCAGTTCTTC. It is translated as CASSLKAEGTYNEQFF. Full variable domain (outside the CDR3, taken from reference TRBV11-3 and TRBJ2-1): EAGVVQSPRYKIIEKKQPVAFWCNPISGHNTLYWYLQNLGQGPELLIRYENEEAVDDSQLPKDRFSAERLKGVDSTLKIQPAELGDSAVYLCASSLKAEGTYNEQFFGPGTRLTVL.

This clone was observed a few times. This rearrangement joins TRBV7-2 to TRBJ2-1, with a weak D call TRBD2 (6 bases). The CDR3 length is 16 residues. From germline, CDR1 is SGHTA and CDR2 FQGNSA. The V gene lost 1 base and the J gene lost 3 bases, with 13 bases spanning the gap. CDR3 sequence: CASSLDAGSGYNEQFF. CDR3 bases: TGTGCCAGCAGCTTAGATGCGGGGTCTGGCTACAATGAGCAGTTCTTC.

This chain connects TRBV5-1 to TRBJ1-6; the D gene is possibly TRBD1 (5 bases). V lost 0 bases to trimming and J lost 5 bases, with 12 bases between them. The CDR3 is made up of 16 amino acids. In germline, CDR1 is SGHRS, CDR2 YFSETQ. The DNA for the CDR3 is TGCGCCAGCAGCTTGGCCGGGGGGGTTGATAATTCACCCCTCCACTTT. It encodes CASSLAGGVDNSPLHF.

The chain combines TRBV5-5 with TRBJ2-2; D is unresolved. The CDR3 contains 14 residues. Trimming cost V 1 base and J 1 base, with 5 bases left between them. Germline V gene data show CDR1 as SGHKS and CDR2 as YYEKEE (reference sequence). The DNA of the CDR3 is TGTGCCAGCAGCTTGTCTCTGAACACCGGGGAGCTGTTTTTT. As protein: CASSLSLNTGELFF.

Here the CDR3 DNA reads TGTGCCAGCACCCCGGGACAGGCATTGGGCGAGCAGTACTTC. As protein: CASTPGQALGEQYF. This sequence joins TRBV5-8 and TRBJ2-7; 8 nucleotides align to TRBD1. Trimming at V came to 6 bases and at J to 6 bases, leaving 11 bases not matched to a gene. From germline, CDR1 is SGHTS and CDR2 YDEGEE. The CDR3 sequence is 14 residues long.

V usage is TRBV6-1 and J usage is TRBJ2-1; the D is unclear. This CDR3 comprises 13 residues. From germline, CDR1 is MNHNS and CDR2 SASEGT. V was clipped by 4 bases and J by 3 bases, with 7 bases between them. CDR3 DNA sequence: TGTGCCAGCAGTGTAGTCGGCTACAATGAGCAGTTCTTC. Its translation: CASSVVGYNEQFF.

V is TRBV19 and J is TRBJ1-2; TRBD1 matches 8 bases. CDR1 LNHDA and CDR2 SQIVND come from the germline V gene (reference sequence). Trimming cost V 2 bases and J 8 bases; bases outside gene matches: 10. This CDR3 has 15 amino acids. CDR3 region: CASSINVRGPVGYTF. DNA of the CDR3: TGTGCCAGTAGTATAAACGTCAGGGGGCCTGTCGGCTACACCTTC.

V and J are TRBV27 and TRBJ1-2, with a tentative D call TRBD1 (5 bases). This CDR3 region has 15 residues. V gave up 4 bases and J gave up 6 bases, with 18 bases separating them. Germline loops: CDR1 MNHEY, CDR2 SMNVEV (reference sequence). The CDR3 here is CASSSRPTERDGYTF. The CDR3 DNA reads as TGTGCCAGCAGTTCCCGGCCGACAGAACGGGATGGCTACACCTTC.

This clone occurred a few times. V and J are TRBV27 and TRBJ2-7; 9 bases map to TRBD2. Losses at the gene ends were 6 bases for V and 2 bases for J; bases not matched to a gene: 2. CDR3 length: 13 amino acids. The germline V gene has CDR1 MNHEY and CDR2 SMNVEV (reference sequence). The CDR3 sequence: CASRTSGPYEQYF. CDR3 bases: TGTGCCAGCAGGACTAGCGGTCCCTACGAGCAGTACTTC.

This chain connects TRBV5-1 to TRBJ1-4; 7 bases are a match to TRBD1. Germline V CDR1 and CDR2: SGHRS, YFSETQ. The junction had 3 bases not matched to a gene; V was cut back by 4 bases and J by 0 bases. The length of the CDR3 is 15 residues. In nucleotides, the CDR3 is TGCGCCAGCAGCCAAACAGGGGCAACTAATGAAAAACTGTTTTTT. It encodes CASSQTGATNEKLFF.

V gene TRBV15 combines with J gene TRBJ2-7, with D tentatively TRBD2 (10 bases). Germline V lookup: CDR1 LNHNV, CDR2 YYDKDF (reference sequence). The CDR3 totals 20 residues. V shed 6 bases and J shed 2 bases, with 32 bases lying between them. The CDR3 region is CATRDSKDRGASGRAYEQYF. The CDR3 coding sequence is TGTGCCACCAGGGATTCGAAGGACAGGGGAGCGAGCGGGAGGGCCTACGAGCAGTACTTC.

The chain is built from TRBV5-1 and TRBJ2-1, with 9 nucleotides matching TRBD2. From germline, CDR1 is SGHRS and CDR2 YFSETQ. The CDR3 loop spans 16 amino acids. V dropped 8 bases and J dropped 0; count of bases not matched to a gene: 9. CDR3 residues: CASQRTSASSYNEQFF. For the CDR3, the DNA is TGCGCCAGTCAAAGGACTAGCGCCAGCTCCTACAATGAGCAGTTCTTC. The entire variable domain, with the rest obtained from reference TRBV5-1 and TRBJ2-1, is as follows: KAGVTQTPRYLIKTRGQQVTLSCSPISGHRSVSWYQQTPGQGLQFLFEYFSETQRNKGNFPGRFSGRQFSNSRSEMNVSTLELGDSALYLCASQRTSASSYNEQFFGPGTRLTVL.

The chain employs TRBV5-1 and TRBJ1-2; D ambiguous. Trimming left V 4 bases short and J 0 bases short, with 10 bases between. CDR1 is SGHRS, CDR2 YFSETQ, per germline. The CDR3 has 14 residues. The CDR3 sequence: CASSTYLSNYGYTF. CDR3 in DNA: TGCGCCAGCAGCACTTACTTATCTAACTATGGCTACACCTTC.

This chain joins TRBV29-1 and TRBJ1-1; no clear D. The CDR3 is 12 amino acids. V lost 5 bases and J lost 4, with 11 bases in between. Per germline, CDR1 SQVTM and CDR2 ANQGSEA. CDR3 DNA: TGCAGCGTTTTAACCCCGGGCACTGAAGCTTTCTTT. This gives the protein CSVLTPGTEAFF.

This clone is deemed medium-sized. The rearrangement uses TRBV2 and TRBJ2-7; D is perhaps TRBD2 (6 bases). The CDR3 sequence is 14 residues long. V lost 7 bases and J lost 3, with 16 bases in between. CDR1 SNHLY and CDR2 FYNNEI come from the germline V gene. The CDR3 here is CASTEGVRDYEQYF. Here the CDR3 DNA reads TGTGCCAGCACGGAGGGAGTGAGGGACTACGAGCAGTACTTC. Full variable domain (outside the CDR3, taken from reference TRBV2 and TRBJ2-7): EPEVTQTPSHQVTQMGQEVILRCVPISNHLYFYWYRQILGQKVEFLVSFYNNEISEKSEIFDDQFSVERPDGSNFTLKIRSTKLEDSAMYFCASTEGVRDYEQYFGPGTRLTVT.

The CDR3 nucleotides read TGCGCCAGCAGCGGGGGGGGACTAGCGGGAGTGGATGAGCAGTTCTTC. Translated: CASSGGGLAGVDEQFF. The V gene is TRBV5-1, the J gene TRBJ2-1; TRBD2 aligns across 14 bases. The germline V gene has CDR1 SGHRS and CDR2 YFSETQ. V lost 4 bases to trimming and J lost 8 bases; unmatched junction nucleotides: 8. The CDR3 consists of 16 residues.

In this sample, this clone turned up once. Other DNA sequences in the same sample also yield this CDR3. J is TRBJ1-1 and V is TRBV6-5; TRBD1 aligns across 8 bases. CDR3 length equals 14 residues. The germline CDR1 and CDR2 sequences are MNHEY and SVGAGI. J lost 1 base, V lost 2 bases, and 0 bases had no gene match. In nucleotides, the CDR3 is TGTGCCAGCAGTTACACAGGGGGGAACACTGAAGCTTTCTTT. It codes for CASSYTGGNTEAFF.

This clone was detected a few times. The chain links TRBV6-6 to TRBJ2-3, with TRBD2 matching over 9 bases. The CDR3 is made up of 16 amino acids. The germline gives CDR1 MNHNY, CDR2 SVGAGI (reference sequence). The junction had 5 bases not matched to a gene; V was cut back by 0 bases and J by 4 bases. CDR3 nucleotides: TGTGCCAGCAGTTACTCGCGGGAGGGCCTCCCAGATACGCAGTATTTT. It is translated as CASSYSREGLPDTQYF.

V usage is TRBV6-6 and J usage is TRBJ1-4; TRBD1 is a possible D gene (5 bases). There are 14 residues in the CDR3. CDR1 and CDR2 (germline): MNHNY, SVGAGI (reference sequence). Between the trimmed V and J ends, which lost 5 bases and 7 bases, there was a span of 14 bases. The CDR3 DNA follows: TGTGCCAGCAGTACCACGGGGGGAGCTGAAAAACTGTTTTTT. It translates to CASSTTGGAEKLFF.

This rearrangement joins TRBV2 to TRBJ1-5; the D is unclear. V was shortened by 5 bases and J by 0 bases, with 14 bases between the two germline ends. Germline values: CDR1 SNHLY, CDR2 FYNNEI. CDR3 length equals 16 residues. The CDR3 DNA is TGTGCCAGCAGTCCCTTGGCGGGGAATAGCAATCAGCCCCAGCATTTT. Translated, it gives CASSPLAGNSNQPQHF. Full variable domain (remainder filled in from reference TRBV2 and TRBJ1-5): EPEVTQTPSHQVTQMGQEVILRCVPISNHLYFYWYRQILGQKVEFLVSFYNNEISEKSEIFDDQFSVERPDGSNFTLKIRSTKLEDSAMYFCASSPLAGNSNQPQHFGDGTRLSIL.

The rearrangement uses TRBV7-8 and TRBJ1-3; D is uncertain. V was clipped by 3 bases and J by 2 bases, with 11 bases between them. The CDR3 has 15 residues. CDR1 SGHVS and CDR2 FQNEAQ come from the germline V gene. The CDR3: CASSFDGPPGNTIYF. CDR3 DNA sequence: TGTGCCAGCAGCTTTGATGGGCCCCCTGGAAACACCATATATTTT.

The rearrangement joins TRBV2 to TRBJ2-7; TRBD1 is a possible D gene (6 bases). The CDR3 totals 14 residues. V shed 7 bases and J shed 6 bases, with 19 bases lying between them. Germline V gene lookup returns CDR1 SNHLY and CDR2 FYNNEI. CDR3 in amino acids: CASTLTGSIREQYF. CDR3 bases: TGTGCCAGCACCCTGACAGGATCCATACGCGAGCAGTACTTC. The full variable domain, its missing parts supplied by reference TRBV2 and TRBJ2-7, is EPEVTQTPSHQVTQMGQEVILRCVPISNHLYFYWYRQILGQKVEFLVSFYNNEISEKSEIFDDQFSVERPDGSNFTLKIRSTKLEDSAMYFCASTLTGSIREQYFGPGTRLTVT.

Points on this clone: Different DNA sequences within this sample yield the same CDR3. The chain employs TRBV10-1 and TRBJ1-5; D not certain. Deletions cut 7 bases from V and 2 bases from J, with 12 bases between. This CDR3 contains 14 residues. Germline CDR1 WNHNN, CDR2 SYGVQD (reference sequence). CDR3 nucleotide sequence: TGCGCCAGCACCCGTGGGAGGCGCAATCAGCCCCAGCATTTT. This gives the protein CASTRGRRNQPQHF.